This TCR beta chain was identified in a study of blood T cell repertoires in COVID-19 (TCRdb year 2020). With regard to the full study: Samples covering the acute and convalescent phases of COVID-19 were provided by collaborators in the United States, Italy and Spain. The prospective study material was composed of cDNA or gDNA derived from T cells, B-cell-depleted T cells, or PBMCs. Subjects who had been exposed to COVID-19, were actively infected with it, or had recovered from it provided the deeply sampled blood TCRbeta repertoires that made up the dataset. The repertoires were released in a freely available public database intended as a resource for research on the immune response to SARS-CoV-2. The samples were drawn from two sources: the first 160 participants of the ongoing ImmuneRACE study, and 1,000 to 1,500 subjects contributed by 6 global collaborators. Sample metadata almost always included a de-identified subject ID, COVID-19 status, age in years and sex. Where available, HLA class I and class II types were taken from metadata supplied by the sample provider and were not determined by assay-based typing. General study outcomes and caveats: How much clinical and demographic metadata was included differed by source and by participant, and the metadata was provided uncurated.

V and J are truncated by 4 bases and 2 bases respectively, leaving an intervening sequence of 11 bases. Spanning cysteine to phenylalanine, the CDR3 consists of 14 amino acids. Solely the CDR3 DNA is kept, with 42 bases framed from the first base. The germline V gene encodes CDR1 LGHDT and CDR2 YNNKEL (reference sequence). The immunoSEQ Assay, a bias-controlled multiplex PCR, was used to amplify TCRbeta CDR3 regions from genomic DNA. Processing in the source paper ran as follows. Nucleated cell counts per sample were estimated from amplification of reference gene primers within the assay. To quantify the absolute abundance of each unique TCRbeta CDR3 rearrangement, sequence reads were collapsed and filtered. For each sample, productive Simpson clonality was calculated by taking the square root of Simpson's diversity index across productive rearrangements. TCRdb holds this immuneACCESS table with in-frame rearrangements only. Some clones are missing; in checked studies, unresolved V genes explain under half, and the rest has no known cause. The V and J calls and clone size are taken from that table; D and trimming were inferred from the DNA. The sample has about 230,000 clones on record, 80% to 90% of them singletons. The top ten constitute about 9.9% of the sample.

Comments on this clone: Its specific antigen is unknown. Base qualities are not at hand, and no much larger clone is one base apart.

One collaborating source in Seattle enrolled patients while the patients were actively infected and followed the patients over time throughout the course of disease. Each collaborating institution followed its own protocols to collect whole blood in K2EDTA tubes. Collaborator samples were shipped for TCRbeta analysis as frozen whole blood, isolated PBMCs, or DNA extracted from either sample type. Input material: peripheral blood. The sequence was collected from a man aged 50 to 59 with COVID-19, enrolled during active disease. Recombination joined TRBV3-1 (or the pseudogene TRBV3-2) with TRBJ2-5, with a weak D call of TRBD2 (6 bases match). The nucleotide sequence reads TGTGCCAGCAGCCCCCCGGGGGTTCAAGAGACCCAGTACTTC. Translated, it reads CASSPPGVQETQYF.